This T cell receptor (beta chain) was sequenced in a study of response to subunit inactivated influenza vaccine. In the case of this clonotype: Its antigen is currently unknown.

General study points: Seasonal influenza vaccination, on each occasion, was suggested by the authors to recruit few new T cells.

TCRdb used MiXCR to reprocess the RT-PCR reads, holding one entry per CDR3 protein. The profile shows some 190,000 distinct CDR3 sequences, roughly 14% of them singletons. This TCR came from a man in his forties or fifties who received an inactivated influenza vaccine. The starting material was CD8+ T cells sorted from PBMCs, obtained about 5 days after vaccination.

DNA of the CDR3: TGTGCCAGCAGCTCAGAATACAGGGCGGAGGGCTACGAGCAGTACTTC. Encoded protein: CASSSEYRAEGYEQYF. J is TRBJ2-7 and V is TRBV5-5; D tentatively reads TRBD1 or TRBD2 (6 bases each). The V end lost 3 bases, the J end lost 3 bases, and 19 bases lay between the germline ends. Germline loops: CDR1 SGHKS, CDR2 YYEKEE (reference sequence). This CDR3 spans 16 amino acids.